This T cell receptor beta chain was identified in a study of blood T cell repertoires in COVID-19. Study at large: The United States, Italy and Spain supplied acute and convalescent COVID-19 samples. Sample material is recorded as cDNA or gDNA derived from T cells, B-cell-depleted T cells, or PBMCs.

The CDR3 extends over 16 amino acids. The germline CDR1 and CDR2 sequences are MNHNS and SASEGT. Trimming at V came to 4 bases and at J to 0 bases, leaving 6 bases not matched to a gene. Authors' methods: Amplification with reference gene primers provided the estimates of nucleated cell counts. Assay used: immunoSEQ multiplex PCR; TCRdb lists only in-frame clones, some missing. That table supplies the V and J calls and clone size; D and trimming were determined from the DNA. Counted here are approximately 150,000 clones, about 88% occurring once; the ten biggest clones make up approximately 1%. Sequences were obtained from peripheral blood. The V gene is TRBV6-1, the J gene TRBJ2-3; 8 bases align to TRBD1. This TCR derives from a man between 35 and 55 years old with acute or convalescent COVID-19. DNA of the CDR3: TGTGCCAGCAGTGGCCGGGACAGGATCAGCACAGATACGCAGTATTTT. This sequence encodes CASSGRDRISTDTQYF.